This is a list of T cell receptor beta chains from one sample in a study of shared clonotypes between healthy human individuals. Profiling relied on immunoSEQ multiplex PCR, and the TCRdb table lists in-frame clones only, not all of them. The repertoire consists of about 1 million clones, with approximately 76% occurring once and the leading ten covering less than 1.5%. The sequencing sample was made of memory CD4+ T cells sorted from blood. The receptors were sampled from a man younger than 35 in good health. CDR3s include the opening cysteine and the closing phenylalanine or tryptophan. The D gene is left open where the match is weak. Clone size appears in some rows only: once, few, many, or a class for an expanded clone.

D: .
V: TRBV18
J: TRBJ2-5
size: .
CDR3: CASSPSWEKETQYF
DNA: TGTGCCAGCTCCCCCTCCTGGGAGAAAGAGACCCAGTACTTC

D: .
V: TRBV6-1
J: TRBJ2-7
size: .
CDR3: CASSEATKGLYERQYF
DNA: TGTGCCAGCAGTGAAGCGACAAAGGGCCTCTACGAGCGGCAGTACTTC

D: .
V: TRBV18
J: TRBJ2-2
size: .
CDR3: CASSPRTGNTGELFF
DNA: TGTGCCAGCTCACCGAGGACGGGAAACACCGGGGAGCTGTTTTTT

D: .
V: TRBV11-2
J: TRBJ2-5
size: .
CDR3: CASRLTGVWGQETQYF
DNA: TGTGCCAGCAGGCTTACGGGGGTGTGGGGCCAAGAGACCCAGTACTTC

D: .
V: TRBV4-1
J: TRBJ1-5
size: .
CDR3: CASSQEGRGGQPQHF
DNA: TGCGCCAGCAGCCAAGAAGGGCGTGGGGGTCAGCCCCAGCATTTT

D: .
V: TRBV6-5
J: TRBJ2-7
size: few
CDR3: CASSLGRGTEQYF
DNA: TGTGCCAGCAGTTTAGGCCGGGGCACCGAGCAGTACTTC

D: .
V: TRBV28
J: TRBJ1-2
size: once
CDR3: CASSLGGISNYGYTF
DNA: TGTGCCAGCAGCCTTGGGGGGATCTCGAACTATGGCTACACCTTC

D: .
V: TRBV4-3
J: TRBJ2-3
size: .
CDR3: CASSQDLARTDTQYF
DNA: TGCGCCAGCAGCCAAGATCTAGCCCGCACAGATACGCAGTATTTT

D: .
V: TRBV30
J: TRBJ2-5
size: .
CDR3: CAWSVDLAETQYF
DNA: TGTGCCTGGAGTGTAGACCTAGCAGAGACCCAGTACTTC

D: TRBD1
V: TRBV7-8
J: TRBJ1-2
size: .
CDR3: CASSLYPRQGTYGYTF
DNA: TGTGCCAGCAGCTTATATCCCCGACAGGGCACCTATGGCTACACCTTC

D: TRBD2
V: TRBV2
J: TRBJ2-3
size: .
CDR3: CASSPTSGYTDTQYF
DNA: TGTGCCAGCTCTCCGACTAGCGGATACACAGATACGCAGTATTTT

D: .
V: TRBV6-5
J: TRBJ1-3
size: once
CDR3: CASSGSGNTIYF
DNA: TGTGCCAGCAGTGGGTCTGGAAACACCATATATTTT

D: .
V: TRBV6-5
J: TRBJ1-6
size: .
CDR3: CASRQNLPPLHF
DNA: TGTGCCAGCAGACAGAATCTTCCACCCCTCCACTTT

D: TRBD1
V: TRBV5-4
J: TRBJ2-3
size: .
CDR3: CASSFDRGNTDTQYF
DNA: TGTGCCAGCAGCTTCGACAGGGGGAACACAGATACGCAGTATTTT

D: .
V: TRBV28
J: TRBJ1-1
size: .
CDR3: CASSWVRGAAFF
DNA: TGTGCCAGCAGTTGGGTCCGAGGGGCAGCTTTCTTT

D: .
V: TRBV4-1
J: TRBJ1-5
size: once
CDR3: CASSQTFAYQPQHF
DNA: TGCGCCAGCAGCCAGACGTTTGCGTATCAGCCCCAGCATTTT

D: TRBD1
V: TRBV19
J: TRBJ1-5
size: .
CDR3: CASTGGQFSNQPQHF
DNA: TGTGCCAGTACCGGGGGACAGTTCTCCAATCAGCCCCAGCATTTT

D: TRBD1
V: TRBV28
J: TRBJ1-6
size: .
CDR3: CASTLGQYNSPLHF
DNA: TGTGCCAGCACCCTGGGACAGTATAATTCACCCCTCCACTTT

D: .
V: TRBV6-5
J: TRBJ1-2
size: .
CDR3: CASTIGGSKYGYTF
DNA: TGTGCCAGTACCATAGGGGGGAGTAAGTATGGCTACACCTTC

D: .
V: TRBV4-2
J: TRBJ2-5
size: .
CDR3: CASSQPDQETQYF
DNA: TGTGCCAGCAGCCAGCCCGATCAAGAGACCCAGTACTTC

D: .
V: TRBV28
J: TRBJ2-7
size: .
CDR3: CASSAGNSYEQYF
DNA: TGTGCCAGCAGTGCGGGCAACTCCTACGAGCAGTACTTC

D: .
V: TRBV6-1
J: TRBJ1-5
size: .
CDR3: CAIGAVDRPQPQHF
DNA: TGTGCCATCGGGGCGGTCGACAGGCCTCAGCCCCAGCATTTT

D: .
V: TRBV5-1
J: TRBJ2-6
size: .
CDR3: CASSLGGRGSGANVLTF
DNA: TGCGCCAGCAGCTTGGGAGGTCGGGGCTCTGGGGCCAACGTCCTGACTTTC

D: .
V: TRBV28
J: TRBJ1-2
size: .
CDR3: CASSFSTAVYGYTF
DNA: TGTGCCAGCAGTTTTTCGACTGCTGTCTATGGCTACACCTTC

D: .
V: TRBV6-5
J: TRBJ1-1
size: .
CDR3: CASSYGFMRMNTEAFF
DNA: TGTGCCAGCAGTTATGGATTTATGAGAATGAACACTGAAGCTTTCTTT

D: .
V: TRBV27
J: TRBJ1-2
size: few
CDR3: CASSLKGAGYGYTF
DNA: TGTGCCAGCAGTTTAAAAGGGGCGGGCTATGGCTACACCTTC

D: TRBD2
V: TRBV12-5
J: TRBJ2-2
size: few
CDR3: CASGLHGRANGELFF
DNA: TGTGCTAGTGGTTTGCACGGGAGGGCCAACGGGGAGCTGTTTTTT

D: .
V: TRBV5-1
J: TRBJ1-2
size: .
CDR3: CASKRGIDNGYTF
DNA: TGCGCCAGCAAAAGGGGGATAGACAATGGCTACACCTTC

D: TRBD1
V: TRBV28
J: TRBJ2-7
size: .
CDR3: CASIATGRLSYEQYF
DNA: TGTGCCAGCATCGCGACAGGGCGGCTCTCCTACGAGCAGTACTTC

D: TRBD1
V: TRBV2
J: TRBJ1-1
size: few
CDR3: CASSGQGRNTEAFF
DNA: TGTGCCAGCAGTGGACAGGGGAGAAACACTGAAGCTTTCTTT

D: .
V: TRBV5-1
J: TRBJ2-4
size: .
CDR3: CASSLGSSVGDIQYF
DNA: TGCGCCAGCAGCTTGGGGTCTAGCGTTGGAGACATTCAGTACTTC

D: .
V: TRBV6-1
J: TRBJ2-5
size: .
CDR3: CASSDGQGRETQYF
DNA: TGTGCCAGCAGTGATGGGCAGGGTAGGGAGACCCAGTACTTC

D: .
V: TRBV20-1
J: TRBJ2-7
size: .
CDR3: CSAGDSYEQYF
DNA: TGCAGTGCCGGGGACTCCTACGAGCAGTACTTC

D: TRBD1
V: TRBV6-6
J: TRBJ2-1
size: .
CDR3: CASSYSRGHEQFF
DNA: TGTGCCAGCAGTTACTCGAGGGGGCATGAGCAGTTCTTC

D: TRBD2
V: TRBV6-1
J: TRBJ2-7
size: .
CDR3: CASSERGDGSYEQYF
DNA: TGTGCCAGCAGTGAGCGGGGGGACGGCTCCTACGAGCAGTACTTC

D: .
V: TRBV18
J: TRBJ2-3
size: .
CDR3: CASSLASRGGPDTQYF
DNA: TGTGCCAGCTCACTGGCTTCGCGAGGGGGGCCAGATACGCAGTATTTT

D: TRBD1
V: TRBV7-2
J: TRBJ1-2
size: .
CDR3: CASSIGGQPYGYTF
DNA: TGTGCCAGCAGCATCGGGGGACAGCCCTATGGCTACACCTTC

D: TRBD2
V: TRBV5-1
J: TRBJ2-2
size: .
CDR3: CASSPGLAGSGSGELFF
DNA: TGCGCCAGCAGCCCGGGACTAGCGGGTTCGGGGTCCGGGGAGCTGTTTTTT

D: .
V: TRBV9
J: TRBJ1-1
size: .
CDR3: CASRGSGTNTEAFF
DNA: TGTGCCAGCAGAGGTAGCGGAACGAACACTGAAGCTTTCTTT

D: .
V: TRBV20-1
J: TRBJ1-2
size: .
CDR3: CSARANYGYTF
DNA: TGCAGTGCTAGAGCTAACTATGGCTACACCTTC

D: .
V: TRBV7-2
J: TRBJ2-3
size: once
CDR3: CASSLDGGFRTDTQYF
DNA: TGTGCCAGCAGCTTAGATGGCGGATTCCGCACAGATACGCAGTATTTT

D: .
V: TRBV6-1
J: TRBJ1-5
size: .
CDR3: CASAGNSNQPQHF
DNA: TGTGCCAGCGCAGGGAATAGCAATCAGCCCCAGCATTTT

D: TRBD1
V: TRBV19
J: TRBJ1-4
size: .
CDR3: CASSYDRDPQTSNEKLFF
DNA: TGTGCCAGTAGTTACGACAGGGACCCGCAGACCTCAAATGAAAAACTGTTTTTT

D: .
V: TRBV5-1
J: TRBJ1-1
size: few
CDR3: CASSLEGGNTEAFF
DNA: TGCGCCAGCAGCTTGGAAGGGGGAAACACTGAAGCTTTCTTT

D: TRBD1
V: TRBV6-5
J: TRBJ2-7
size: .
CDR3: CASSNSGQGMYEQYF
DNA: TGTGCCAGCAGTAATTCGGGACAGGGGATGTACGAGCAGTACTTC

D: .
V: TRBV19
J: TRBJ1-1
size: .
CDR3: CASSIKPTTEAFF
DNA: TGTGCCAGTAGTATAAAACCTACGACTGAAGCTTTCTTT

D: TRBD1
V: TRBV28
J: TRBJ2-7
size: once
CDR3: CASSTPVGQGFYEQYF
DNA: TGTGCCAGCAGTACCCCTGTAGGACAGGGCTTCTACGAGCAGTACTTC

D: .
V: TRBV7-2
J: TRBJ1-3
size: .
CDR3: CASSLGRPNSGNTIYF
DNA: TGTGCCAGCAGCTTGGGCAGACCAAACTCTGGAAACACCATATATTTT

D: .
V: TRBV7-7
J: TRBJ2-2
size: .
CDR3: CASSLESGELFF
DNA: TGTGCTAGCAGCTTAGAATCCGGGGAGCTGTTTTTT

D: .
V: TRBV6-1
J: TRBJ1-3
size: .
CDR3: CASSEGVSGNTIYF
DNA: TGTGCCAGCAGTGAGGGGGTGTCTGGAAACACCATATATTTT

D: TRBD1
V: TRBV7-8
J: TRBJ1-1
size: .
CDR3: CASKAADRGPTEAFF
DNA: TGTGCCAGCAAAGCGGCCGATAGGGGGCCCACTGAAGCTTTCTTT

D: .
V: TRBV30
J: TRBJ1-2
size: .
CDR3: CAWSVRAEVYGYTF
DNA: TGTGCCTGGAGTGTAAGGGCAGAAGTCTATGGCTACACCTTC

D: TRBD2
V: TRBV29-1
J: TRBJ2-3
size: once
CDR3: CSVEVASGGQFDTQYF
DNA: TGCAGCGTTGAAGTGGCCAGCGGGGGTCAATTCGATACGCAGTATTTT

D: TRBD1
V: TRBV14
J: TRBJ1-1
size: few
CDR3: CASSPGQGTEAFF
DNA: TGTGCCAGCAGTCCGGGACAGGGGACAGAAGCTTTCTTT

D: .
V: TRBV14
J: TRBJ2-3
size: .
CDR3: CASSRRDLKDTQYF
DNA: TGTGCCAGCAGCCGCCGGGACTTAAAAGATACGCAGTATTTT

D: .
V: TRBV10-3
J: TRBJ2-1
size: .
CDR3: CAATGSSNEQFF
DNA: TGTGCCGCGACCGGGTCCTCGAATGAGCAGTTCTTC

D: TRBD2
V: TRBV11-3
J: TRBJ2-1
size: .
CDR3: CASSLGTGTSGSNEQFF
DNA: TGTGCCAGCAGCTTAGGAACCGGGACTAGCGGGAGCAATGAGCAGTTCTTC

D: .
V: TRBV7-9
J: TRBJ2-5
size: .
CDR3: CASSLGMQGQETQYF
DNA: TGTGCCAGCAGCTTAGGGATGCAGGGACAAGAGACCCAGTACTTC

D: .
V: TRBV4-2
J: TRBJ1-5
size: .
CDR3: CASSQEEGQPQHF
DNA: TGTGCCAGCAGCCAAGAGGAGGGTCAGCCCCAGCATTTT